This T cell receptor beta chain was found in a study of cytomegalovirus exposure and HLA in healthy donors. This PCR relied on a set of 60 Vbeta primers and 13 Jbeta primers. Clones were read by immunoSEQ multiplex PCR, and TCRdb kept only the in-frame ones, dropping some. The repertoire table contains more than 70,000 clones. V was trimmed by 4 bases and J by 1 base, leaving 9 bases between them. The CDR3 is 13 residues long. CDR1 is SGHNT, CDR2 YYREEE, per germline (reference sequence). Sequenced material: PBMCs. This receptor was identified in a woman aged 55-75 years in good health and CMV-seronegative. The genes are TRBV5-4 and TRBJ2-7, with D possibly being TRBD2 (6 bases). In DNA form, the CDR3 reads TGTGCCAGCAGCCGGGGGTCTTCCTACGAGCAGTACTTC. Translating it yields CASSRGSSYEQYF. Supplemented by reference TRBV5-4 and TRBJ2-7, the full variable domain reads ETGVTQSPTHLIKTRGQQVTLRCSSQSGHNTVSWYQQALGQGPQFIFQYYREEENGRGNFPPRFSGLQFPNYSSELNVNALELDDSALYLCASSRGSSYEQYFGPGTRLTVT.